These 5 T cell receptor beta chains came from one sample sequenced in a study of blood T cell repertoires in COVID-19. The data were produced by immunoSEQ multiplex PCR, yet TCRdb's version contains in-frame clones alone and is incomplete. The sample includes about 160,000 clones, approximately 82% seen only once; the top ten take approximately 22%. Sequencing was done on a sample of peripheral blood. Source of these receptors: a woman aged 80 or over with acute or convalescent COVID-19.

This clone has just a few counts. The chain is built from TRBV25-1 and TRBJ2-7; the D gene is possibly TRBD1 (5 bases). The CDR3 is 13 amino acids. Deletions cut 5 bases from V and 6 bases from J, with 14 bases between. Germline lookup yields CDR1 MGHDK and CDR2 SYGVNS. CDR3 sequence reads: CASSNDRLSEQYF. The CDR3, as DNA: TGTGCCAGCAGTAACGACAGACTCAGCGAGCAGTACTTC.

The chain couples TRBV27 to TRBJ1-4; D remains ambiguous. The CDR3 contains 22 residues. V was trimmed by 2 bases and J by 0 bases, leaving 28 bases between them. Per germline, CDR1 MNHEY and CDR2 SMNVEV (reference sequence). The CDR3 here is CASSLKAAGVWGLKATNEKLFF. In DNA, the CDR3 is TGTGCCAGCAGTTTAAAGGCTGCGGGTGTATGGGGTCTTAAAGCAACTAATGAAAAACTGTTTTTT.

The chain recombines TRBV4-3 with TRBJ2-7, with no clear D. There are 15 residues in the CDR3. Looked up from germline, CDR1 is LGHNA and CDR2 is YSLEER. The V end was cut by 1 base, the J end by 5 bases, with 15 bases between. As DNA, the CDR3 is TGCGCCAGCAGCCAAGTTGCTAGTGAAGTCCACGAGCAGTACTTC. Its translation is CASSQVASEVHEQYF.

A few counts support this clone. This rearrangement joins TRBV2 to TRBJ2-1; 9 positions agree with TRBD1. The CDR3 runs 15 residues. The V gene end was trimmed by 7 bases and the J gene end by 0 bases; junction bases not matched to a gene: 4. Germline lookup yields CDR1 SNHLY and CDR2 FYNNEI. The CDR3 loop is CASTLTGGSYNEQFF. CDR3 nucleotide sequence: TGTGCCAGCACCCTGACAGGGGGCTCCTACAATGAGCAGTTCTTC.

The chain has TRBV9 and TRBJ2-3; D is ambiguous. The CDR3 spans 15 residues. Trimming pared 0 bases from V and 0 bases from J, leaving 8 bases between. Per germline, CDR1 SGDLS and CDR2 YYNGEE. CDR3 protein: CASSVGQASTDTQYF. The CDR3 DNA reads TGTGCCAGCAGCGTAGGTCAGGCTAGCACAGATACGCAGTATTTT. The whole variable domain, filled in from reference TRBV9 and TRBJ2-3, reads DSGVTQTPKHLITATGQRVTLRCSPRSGDLSVYWYQQSLDQGLQFLIQYYNGEERAKGNILERFSAQQFPDLHSELNLSSLELGDSALYFCASSVGQASTDTQYFGPGTRLTVL.